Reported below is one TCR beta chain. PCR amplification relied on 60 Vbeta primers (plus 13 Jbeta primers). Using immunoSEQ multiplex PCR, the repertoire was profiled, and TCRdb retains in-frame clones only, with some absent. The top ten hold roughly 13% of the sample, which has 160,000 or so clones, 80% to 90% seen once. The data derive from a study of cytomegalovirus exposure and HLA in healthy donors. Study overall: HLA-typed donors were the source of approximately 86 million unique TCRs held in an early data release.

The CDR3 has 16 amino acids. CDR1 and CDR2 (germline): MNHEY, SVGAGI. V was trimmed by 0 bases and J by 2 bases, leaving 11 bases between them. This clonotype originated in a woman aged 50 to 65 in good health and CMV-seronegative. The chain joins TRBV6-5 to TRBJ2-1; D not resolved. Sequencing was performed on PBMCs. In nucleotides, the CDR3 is TGTGCCAGCAGTTACTCAGGCCAGCGAGCCTACAATGAGCAGTTCTTC. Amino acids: CASSYSGQRAYNEQFF.